This T cell receptor beta chain was captured in a study of T cell repertoires in cytomegalovirus infection. About the research overall: A matching HLA type, together with CMV infection, was signaled by public TCR beta signatures.

Study outcomes and limitations: Across the ex vivo response, the dominant clonotypes were HLA-C-restricted CMV-specific TCR beta clonotypes. The study identified carriers of CMV plus the relevant HLA from cumulative public TCR beta family frequency.

One entry per CDR3 protein, called by TCRdb with MiXCR from the reads. The sample includes roughly 150,000 distinct CDR3 sequences, roughly 17% seen only once; the top ten take around 20%. The germline V gene encodes CDR1 SEHNR and CDR2 FQNEAQ (reference sequence). V dropped 2 bases and J dropped 3 bases, with 22 bases sitting between them. There are 18 residues in the CDR3. On this clonotype itself: The antigen remains unidentified.

This sequence originates from a human donor in good health (CMV status not recorded). Some clones in this sample may be carry-over from other donors' samples. The specimen sequenced was CD8+ T cells from PBMCs. The gene calls are TRBV7-9 and TRBJ1-2; D ambiguous. Here the CDR3 DNA reads TGTGCCAGCAGCTTACCGCAAGGCAGACTGATAAACTACTATGGCTACACCTTC. This encodes CASSLPQGRLINYYGYTF.